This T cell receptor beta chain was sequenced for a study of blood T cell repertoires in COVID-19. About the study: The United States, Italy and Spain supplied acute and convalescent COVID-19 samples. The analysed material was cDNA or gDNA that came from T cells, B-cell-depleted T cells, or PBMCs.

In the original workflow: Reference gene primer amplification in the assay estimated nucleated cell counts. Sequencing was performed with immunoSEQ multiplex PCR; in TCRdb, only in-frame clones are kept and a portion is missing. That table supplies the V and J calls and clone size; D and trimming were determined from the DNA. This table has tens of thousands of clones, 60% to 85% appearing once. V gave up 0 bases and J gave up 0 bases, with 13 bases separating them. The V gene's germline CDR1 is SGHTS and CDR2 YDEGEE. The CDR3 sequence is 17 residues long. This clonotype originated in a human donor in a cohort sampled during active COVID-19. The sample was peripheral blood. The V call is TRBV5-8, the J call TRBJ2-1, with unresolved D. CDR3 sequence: CASSLAHSRYSYNEQFF. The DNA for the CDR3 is TGTGCCAGCAGCTTGGCTCATTCGCGCTACTCCTACAATGAGCAGTTCTTC. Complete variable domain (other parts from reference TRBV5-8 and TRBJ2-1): EAGVTQSPTHLIKTRGQQATLRCSPISGHTSVYWYQQALGLGLQFLLWYDEGEERNRGNFPPRFSGRQFPNYSSELNVNALELEDSALYLCASSLAHSRYSYNEQFFGPGTRLTVL.